This is a list of T cell receptor beta chains from one sample in a study of T cell responses to AZD1222 COVID-19 vaccine. The data were produced by immunoSEQ multiplex PCR, yet TCRdb's version contains in-frame clones alone and is incomplete. The repertoire has some 120,000 clones, approximately 85% of them found once; the top ten carry approximately 18%. The sample in question was peripheral blood, obtained on day 0 of MenACWY control vaccination. The receptors originated from an adult in good health. The CDR3 runs from the conserved cysteine through the conserved F or W. Fields, in order: CDR3 protein, CDR3 DNA, clone size, D gene, V gene, J gene. D genes are given only for firm matches. The size field is filled for only some rows; it gives once, few, many or a size class.

CASMSWVRGYTF,TGTGCCAGCATGTCGTGGGTACGGGGCTACACCTTC,-,-,TRBV2,TRBJ1-2
CASTLTPLGAYEQYF,TGTGCCAGCACCCTGACGCCCCTCGGGGCCTACGAGCAGTACTTC,-,-,TRBV28,TRBJ2-7
CASSLSLLAGGKRNEQFF,TGTGCCAGCAGCTTATCATTACTAGCGGGAGGAAAGAGGAATGAGCAGTTCTTC,-,TRBD2,TRBV11-2,TRBJ2-1
CASRKREGYEQYF,TGTGCCAGCAGAAAGCGGGAGGGCTACGAGCAGTACTTC,many,TRBD2,TRBV6-5,TRBJ2-7
CASSFGPSLNTEAFF,TGTGCCAGCAGCTTCGGACCGAGCCTGAACACTGAAGCTTTCTTT,-,-,TRBV6-5,TRBJ1-1
CASSEVRRGTEAFF,TGTGCCAGCAGTGAAGTAAGGAGGGGCACTGAAGCTTTCTTT,-,-,TRBV2,TRBJ1-1
CASSDPITGELFF,TGCGCCAGCAGTGACCCCATTACCGGGGAGCTGTTTTTT,-,-,TRBV10-1,TRBJ2-2
CAISGDRGQPQHF,TGTGCCATCAGTGGGGACAGGGGCCAGCCCCAGCATTTT,-,TRBD1,TRBV10-3,TRBJ1-5
CASSRPGLAGDYEQYF,TGTGCCAGCAGTCGACCGGGACTAGCGGGAGATTACGAGCAGTACTTC,-,TRBD2,TRBV6-6,TRBJ2-7
CASSPRTGLDEKLFF,TGTGCCAGCAGCCCCCGGACAGGCCTAGATGAAAAACTGTTTTTT,-,TRBD1,TRBV9,TRBJ1-4
CASSYQREGTGELFF,TGTGCCAGCAGTTATCAGCGGGAGGGGACCGGGGAGCTGTTTTTT,-,TRBD2,TRBV6-5,TRBJ2-2
CASSLGGQGGSPLHF,TGTGCCAGCAGCTTAGGGGGGCAGGGCGGTTCACCCCTCCACTTT,-,-,TRBV5-4,TRBJ1-6
CASSLDPRGQFF,TGTGCCAGCAGCTTAGATCCCAGGGGGCAGTTCTTC,-,-,TRBV11-2,TRBJ2-1
CASSLGPDGRYNEQFF,TGTGCCAGCAGCTTAGGACCCGACGGGAGGTACAATGAGCAGTTCTTC,once,TRBD2,TRBV7-3,TRBJ2-1
CASKRDGEDTQYF,TGTGCCAGCAAGAGGGACGGGGAGGATACGCAGTATTTT,-,-,TRBV27,TRBJ2-3
CASRPDRARQPQHF,TGTGCCAGCAGACCCGACAGGGCGAGACAGCCCCAGCATTTT,-,TRBD1,TRBV27,TRBJ1-5
CASSLGLGGRSSYNSPLHF,TGTGCCAGCAGTTTAGGACTAGGGGGCAGGAGCTCCTATAATTCACCCCTCCACTTT,-,TRBD1,TRBV27,TRBJ1-6
CASSSFGGVLYNEQFF,TGTGCCAGCAGCTCGTTTGGGGGGGTATTGTACAATGAGCAGTTCTTC,-,TRBD2,TRBV9,TRBJ2-1
CASSGDRILYEQYF,TGTGCCAGCAGCGGAGACAGGATCCTTTACGAGCAGTACTTC,-,-,TRBV7-9,TRBJ2-7
CASSFKMTRGQETQYF,TGCGCCAGCAGCTTTAAGATGACCAGAGGTCAAGAGACCCAGTACTTC,-,-,TRBV5-1,TRBJ2-5
CASSADRAGNTIYF,TGTGCCAGTAGCGCGGACAGAGCTGGAAACACCATATATTTT,-,-,TRBV19,TRBJ1-3
CASSLPGLAYEQYF,TGTGCCAGCAGCCTCCCCGGACTAGCCTACGAGCAGTACTTC,once,TRBD2,TRBV14,TRBJ2-7
CASRLPGTSVNKQFF,TGTGCCAGCAGGCTACCCGGGACTAGCGTTAATAAGCAGTTCTTC,once,TRBD2,TRBV6-5,TRBJ2-1
CASSMVELNTGELFF,TGTGCCAGTAGTATGGTGGAGCTGAACACCGGGGAGCTGTTTTTT,-,-,TRBV19,TRBJ2-2
CAWNRDTPYGYTF,TGTGCCTGGAACAGGGATACCCCCTATGGCTACACCTTC,-,-,TRBV30,TRBJ1-2
CASTLLAGRDETQYF,TGTGCCAGCACCCTACTAGCGGGAAGGGATGAGACCCAGTACTTC,-,TRBD2,TRBV7-9,TRBJ2-5
CASSVGLAGTHEQYF,TGTGCCAGCAGCGTCGGACTAGCGGGAACGCACGAGCAGTACTTC,-,TRBD2,TRBV9,TRBJ2-7
CASSEAQTDRNQPQHF,TGTGCCAGCAGTGAAGCGCAAACAGACAGGAATCAGCCCCAGCATTTT,-,-,TRBV6-1,TRBJ1-5
CASSSSLRQGGLHEQYF,TGTGCCAGCAGTTCCTCCCTTCGACAGGGTGGACTCCACGAGCAGTACTTC,-,TRBD1,TRBV27,TRBJ2-7
CASSARPRSHQNTEAFF,TGTGCCAGCAGTGCCCGGCCTAGGTCACACCAGAACACTGAAGCTTTCTTT,-,-,TRBV27,TRBJ1-1